This T cell receptor (beta chain) was identified during a study of shared clonotypes between healthy human individuals. Findings and caveats of the study: Even with large depth, rarefaction showed that sorted-subset sequencing was incomplete. Only blood was sampled, and tissue TCR repertoires likely differ from blood ones.

The protocol was immunoSEQ multiplex PCR, while the TCRdb copy is restricted to in-frame clones and leaves out a portion. The table has 650,000 to 800,000 clones, roughly 94% seen once. On this clone itself: Its antigen is not known.

CD45RO-negative, CCR7-selected cells formed the naive CD8 fraction, which excluded terminally differentiated effector memory CD45RA+ cells. Every donor was a Caucasian adult from Nashville, Tennessee. The CDR3 is 17 amino acids. V lost 2 bases and J 2 bases, leaving 19 bases between the germline ends. Per the germline V gene, CDR1 is SGHAT and CDR2 is FQNNGV. This clonotype was obtained from a young man in good health. The sequenced material came from naive CD8+ T cells sorted from blood. V usage is TRBV11-2 and J usage is TRBJ2-7, with D possibly matching TRBD2 (6 bases). The CDR3 sequence: CASSLPRGEIETYEQYF. DNA of the CDR3: TGTGCCAGCAGCTTACCACGCGGGGAGATAGAGACCTACGAGCAGTACTTC.